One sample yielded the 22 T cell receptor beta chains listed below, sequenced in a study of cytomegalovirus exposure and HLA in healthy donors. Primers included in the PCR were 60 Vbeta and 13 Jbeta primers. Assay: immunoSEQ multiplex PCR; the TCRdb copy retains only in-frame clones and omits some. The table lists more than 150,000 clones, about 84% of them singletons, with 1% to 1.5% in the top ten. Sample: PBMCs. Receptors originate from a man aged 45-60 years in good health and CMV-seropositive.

CDR3 in DNA: TGTGCCAGCAGCCTTGACAGGGGGCGGACAGATACGCAGTATTTT. It is translated as CASSLDRGRTDTQYF. The chain employs TRBV5-5 and TRBJ2-3; 10 bases fit TRBD1. The CDR3 consists of 15 residues. CDR1 and CDR2 from the germline V gene are SGHKS and YYEKEE (reference sequence). The trim removed 4 bases at V and 3 bases at J, leaving 5 bases unmatched. Full variable domain (remainder filled in from reference TRBV5-5 and TRBJ2-3): DAGVTQSPTHLIKTRGQQVTLRCSPISGHKSVSWYQQVLGQGPQFIFQYYEKEERGRGNFPDRFSARQFPNYSSELNVNALLLGDSALYLCASSLDRGRTDTQYFGPGTRLTVL.

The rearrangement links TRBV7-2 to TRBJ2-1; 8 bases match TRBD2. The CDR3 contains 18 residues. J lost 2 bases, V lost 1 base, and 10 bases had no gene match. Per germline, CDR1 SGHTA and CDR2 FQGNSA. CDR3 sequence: CASSLGPPGLGAYNEQFF. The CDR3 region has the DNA TGTGCCAGCAGCTTAGGGCCCCCGGGACTAGGGGCCTACAATGAGCAGTTCTTC.

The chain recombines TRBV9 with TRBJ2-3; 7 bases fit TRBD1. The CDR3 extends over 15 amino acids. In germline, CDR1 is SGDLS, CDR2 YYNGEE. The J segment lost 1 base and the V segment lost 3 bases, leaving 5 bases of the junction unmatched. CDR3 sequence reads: CASSARDRGTDTQYF. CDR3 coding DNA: TGTGCCAGCAGCGCTCGGGACAGAGGCACAGATACGCAGTATTTT.

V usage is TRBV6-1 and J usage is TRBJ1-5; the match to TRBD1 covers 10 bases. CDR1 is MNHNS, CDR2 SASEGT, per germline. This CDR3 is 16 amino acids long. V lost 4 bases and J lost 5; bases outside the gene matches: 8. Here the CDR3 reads CASSGGRQGAYQPQHF. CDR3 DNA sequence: TGTGCCAGCAGTGGGGGCCGACAGGGGGCCTATCAGCCCCAGCATTTT.

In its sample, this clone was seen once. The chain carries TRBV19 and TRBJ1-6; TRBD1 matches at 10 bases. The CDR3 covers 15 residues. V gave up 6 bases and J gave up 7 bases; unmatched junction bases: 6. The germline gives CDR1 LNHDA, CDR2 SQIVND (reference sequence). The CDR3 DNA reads TGTGCCAGTAGCCCCCGACAGGGGGCAAATTCACCCCTCCACTTT. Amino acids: CASSPRQGANSPLHF. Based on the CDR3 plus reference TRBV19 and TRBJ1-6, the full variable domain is DGGITQSPKYLFRKEGQNVTLSCEQNLNHDAMYWYRQDPGQGLRLIYYSQIVNDFQKGDIAEGYSVSREKKESFPLTVTSAQKNPTAFYLCASSPRQGANSPLHFGNGTRLTVT.

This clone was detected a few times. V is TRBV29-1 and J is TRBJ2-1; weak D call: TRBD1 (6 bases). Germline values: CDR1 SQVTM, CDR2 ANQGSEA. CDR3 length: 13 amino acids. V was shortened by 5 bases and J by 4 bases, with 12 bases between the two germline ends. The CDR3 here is CSVSPDRYNEQFF. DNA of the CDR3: TGCAGCGTTTCTCCGGACAGATACAATGAGCAGTTCTTC.

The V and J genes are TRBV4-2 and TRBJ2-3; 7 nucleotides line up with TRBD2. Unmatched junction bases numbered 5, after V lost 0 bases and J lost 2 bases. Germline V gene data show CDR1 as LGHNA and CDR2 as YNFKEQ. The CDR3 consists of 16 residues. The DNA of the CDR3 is TGTGCCAGCAGCCAAGAGCCGGGGGACTACACAGATACGCAGTATTTT. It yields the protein CASSQEPGDYTDTQYF.

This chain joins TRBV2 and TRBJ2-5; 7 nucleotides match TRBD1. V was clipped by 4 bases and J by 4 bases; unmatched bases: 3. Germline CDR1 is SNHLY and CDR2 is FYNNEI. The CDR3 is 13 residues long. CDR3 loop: CASSGRTGETQYF. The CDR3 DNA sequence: TGTGCCAGCAGTGGACGGACAGGAGAGACCCAGTACTTC.

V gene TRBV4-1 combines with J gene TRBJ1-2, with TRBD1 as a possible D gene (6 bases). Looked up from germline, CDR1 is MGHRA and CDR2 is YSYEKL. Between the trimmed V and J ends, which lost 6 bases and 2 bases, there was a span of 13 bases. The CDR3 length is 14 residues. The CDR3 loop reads CASRANRGNYGYTF. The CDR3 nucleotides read TGCGCCAGCAGGGCTAATAGGGGGAACTATGGCTACACCTTC.

The CDR3 DNA reads as TGTGCCAGCTCACCAGTTGAGAGTGCTAATACGCAGTATTTT. This codes for CASSPVESANTQYF. The chain joins TRBV18 to TRBJ2-3, with D uncertain. Germline CDR1 is KGHSH and CDR2 is LQKENI. V was trimmed by 2 bases and J by 7 bases, leaving 13 bases between them. This CDR3 is 14 amino acids long.

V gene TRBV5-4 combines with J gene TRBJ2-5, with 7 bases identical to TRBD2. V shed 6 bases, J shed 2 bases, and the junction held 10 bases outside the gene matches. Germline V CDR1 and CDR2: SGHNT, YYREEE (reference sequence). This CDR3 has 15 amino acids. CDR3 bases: TGTGCCAGCACCCCCTCTAAAGCGGGACAAGAGACCCAGTACTTC. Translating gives CASTPSKAGQETQYF. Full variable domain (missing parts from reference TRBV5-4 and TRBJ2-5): ETGVTQSPTHLIKTRGQQVTLRCSSQSGHNTVSWYQQALGQGPQFIFQYYREEENGRGNFPPRFSGLQFPNYSSELNVNALELDDSALYLCASTPSKAGQETQYFGPGTRLLVL.

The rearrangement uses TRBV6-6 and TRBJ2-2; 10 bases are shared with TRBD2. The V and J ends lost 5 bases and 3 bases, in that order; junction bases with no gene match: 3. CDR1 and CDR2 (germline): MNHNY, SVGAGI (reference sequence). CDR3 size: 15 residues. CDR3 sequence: CASSLAGVDTGELFF. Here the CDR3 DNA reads TGTGCCAGCAGTCTAGCGGGAGTTGACACCGGGGAGCTGTTTTTT.

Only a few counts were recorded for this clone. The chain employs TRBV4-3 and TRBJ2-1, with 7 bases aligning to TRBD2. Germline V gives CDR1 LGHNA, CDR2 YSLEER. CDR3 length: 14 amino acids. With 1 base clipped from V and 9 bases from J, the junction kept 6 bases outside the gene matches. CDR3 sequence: CASSQGLGGGEQFF. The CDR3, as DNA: TGCGCCAGCAGCCAAGGACTAGGCGGGGGTGAGCAGTTCTTC.

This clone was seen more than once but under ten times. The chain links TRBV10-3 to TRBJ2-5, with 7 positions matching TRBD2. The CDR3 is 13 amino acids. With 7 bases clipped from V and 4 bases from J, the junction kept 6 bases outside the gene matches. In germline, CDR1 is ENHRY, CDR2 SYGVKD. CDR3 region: CAINSQRGETQYF. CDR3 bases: TGTGCCATCAACTCACAGCGGGGAGAGACCCAGTACTTC.

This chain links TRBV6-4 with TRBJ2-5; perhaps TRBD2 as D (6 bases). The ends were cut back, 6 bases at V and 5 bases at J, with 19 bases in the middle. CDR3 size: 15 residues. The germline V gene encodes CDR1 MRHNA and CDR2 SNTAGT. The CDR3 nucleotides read TGTGCCAGCAGCCCCACCCCCCTAGCGTCGGAGACCCAGTACTTC. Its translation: CASSPTPLASETQYF.

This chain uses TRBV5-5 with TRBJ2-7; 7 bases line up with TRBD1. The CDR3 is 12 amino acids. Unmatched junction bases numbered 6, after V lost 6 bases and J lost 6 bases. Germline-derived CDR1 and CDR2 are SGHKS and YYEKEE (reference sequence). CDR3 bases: TGTGCCAGCACCCTAAGACAGGGCGAGCAGTACTTC. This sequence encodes CASTLRQGEQYF.

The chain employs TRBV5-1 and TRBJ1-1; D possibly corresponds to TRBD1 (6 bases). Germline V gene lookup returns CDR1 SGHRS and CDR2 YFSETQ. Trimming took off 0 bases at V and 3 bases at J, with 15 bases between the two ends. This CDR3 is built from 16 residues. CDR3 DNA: TGCGCCAGCAGCTTGGCTGGGAGGGCAGGGGACACTGAAGCTTTCTTT. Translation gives CASSLAGRAGDTEAFF.

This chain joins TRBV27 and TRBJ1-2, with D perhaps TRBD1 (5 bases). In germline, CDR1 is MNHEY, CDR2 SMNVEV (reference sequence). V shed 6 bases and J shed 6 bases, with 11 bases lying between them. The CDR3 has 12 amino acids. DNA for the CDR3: TGTGCCAGCAGAGAGGCAGGGCATGGCTACACCTTC. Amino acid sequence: CASREAGHGYTF.

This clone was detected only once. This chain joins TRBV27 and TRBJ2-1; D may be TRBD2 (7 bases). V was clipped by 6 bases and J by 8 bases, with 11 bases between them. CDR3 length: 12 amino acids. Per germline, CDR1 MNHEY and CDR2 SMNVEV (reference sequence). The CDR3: CASSRGAYEQFF. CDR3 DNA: TGTGCCAGCAGCCGGGGGGCCTATGAGCAGTTCTTC.

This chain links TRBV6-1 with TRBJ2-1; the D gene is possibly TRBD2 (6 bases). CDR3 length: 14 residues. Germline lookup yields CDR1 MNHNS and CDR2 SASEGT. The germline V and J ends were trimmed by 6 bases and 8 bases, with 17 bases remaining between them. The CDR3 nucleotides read TGTGCCAGCAGCAGGGACTTTAGCGACCATGAGCAGTTCTTC. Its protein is CASSRDFSDHEQFF.

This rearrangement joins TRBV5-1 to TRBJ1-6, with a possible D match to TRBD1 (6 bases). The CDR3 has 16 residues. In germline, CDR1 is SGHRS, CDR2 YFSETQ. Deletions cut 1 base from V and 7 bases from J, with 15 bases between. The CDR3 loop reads CASSLYPPGANSPLHF. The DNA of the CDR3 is TGCGCCAGCAGCTTGTACCCGCCAGGGGCCAATTCACCCCTCCACTTT. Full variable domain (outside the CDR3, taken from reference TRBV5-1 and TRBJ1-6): KAGVTQTPRYLIKTRGQQVTLSCSPISGHRSVSWYQQTPGQGLQFLFEYFSETQRNKGNFPGRFSGRQFSNSRSEMNVSTLELGDSALYLCASSLYPPGANSPLHFGNGTRLTVT.

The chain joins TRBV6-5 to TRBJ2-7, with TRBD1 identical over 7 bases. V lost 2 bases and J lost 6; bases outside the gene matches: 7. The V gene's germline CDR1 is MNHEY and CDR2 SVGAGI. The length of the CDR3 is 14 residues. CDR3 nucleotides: TGTGCCAGCAGTTACACCGACAGGGTGGTCGAGCAGTACTTC. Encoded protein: CASSYTDRVVEQYF.